This is a list of T cell receptor beta chains from one sample in a study of T-cell reconstitution after alpha-beta-depleted transplantation in children. TCRdb reanalysed the PCR reads using MiXCR and keeps one entry per CDR3 protein. The sample records roughly 570,000 distinct CDR3 sequences, roughly 30% being singletons. This sample comprised PBMCs, obtained before TCRalphabeta/CD19-depleted stem cell transplant. The receptors were sampled from a boy under three years old with Wiskott-Aldrich syndrome, due to receive a stem cell transplant. CDR3s include the opening cysteine and the closing phenylalanine or tryptophan. D genes are given only for firm matches. A clone size is listed for some rows: how often the clone was seen (once, few, many), or a class if it is expanded.

v_gene	j_gene	abundance	d_gene	CDR3nt	CDR3aa
TRBV5-1	TRBJ2-5	NA	NA	TGCGCCAGCAGCGTAGAGGGGGACCGAGAGACCCAGTACTTC	CASSVEGDRETQYF
TRBV11-2	TRBJ2-3	NA	TRBD2	TGTGCCAGCAGCGCCAGCGGGATTAGCACAGATACGCAGTATTTT	CASSASGISTDTQYF
TRBV5-1	TRBJ1-6	NA	NA	TGCGCCAGCAGCTTGGAAGGGGCGGGTAATTCACCCCTCCACTTT	CASSLEGAGNSPLHF
TRBV9	TRBJ1-5	few	NA	TGTGCCAGCAGCGGGGGAGGGTACGAACTGCATTTT	CASSGGGYELHF
TRBV30	TRBJ2-1	NA	NA	TGTGCCTGGATGTGGCGGCCAGCGGGTAATGTCGATGAGCAGTTCTTC	CAWMWRPAGNVDEQFF
TRBV5-1	TRBJ2-7	few	NA	TGCGCCAGCAGCGGACAAGGGGTGTCCTACGAGCAGTACTTC	CASSGQGVSYEQYF
TRBV28	TRBJ2-7	few	TRBD2	TGTGCCAGCAGCCTCGTGGGGGGAGGGCTGGGCGAGCAGTACTTC	CASSLVGGGLGEQYF
TRBV5-1	TRBJ1-1	NA	TRBD1	TGCGCCAGCAGCACTCCGGGACAGCTGAACACTGAAGCTTTCTTT	CASSTPGQLNTEAFF
TRBV5-6	TRBJ2-1	NA	TRBD2	TGTGCCAGCAGAAAATCGCTAGCGGGAGGGTCCGCATACAATGAGCAGTTCTTC	CASRKSLAGGSAYNEQFF
TRBV20-1	TRBJ2-1	NA	TRBD2	TGCAGTGCTACTAGCGGGGGAAACTACAATGAGCAGTTCTTC	CSATSGGNYNEQFF
TRBV3-1	TRBJ2-5	NA	NA	TGTGCCAGCAGCCAAGTTTGGACACCTCACCAAGAGACCCAGTACTTC	CASSQVWTPHQETQYF
TRBV24-1	TRBJ1-5	few	TRBD1	TGTGCCATTCTGGGACAGCCGATTTATAGCAATCAGCCCCAGCATTTT	CAILGQPIYSNQPQHF
TRBV12-3/TRBV12-4	TRBJ1-4	few	NA	TGTGCCAGCAGTTTAAAGGGGGGGGAAAAACTGTTTTTT	CASSLKGGEKLFF
TRBV5-1	TRBJ2-2	NA	NA	TGCGCCAGCAGCTTGGGCCCAGGACCGGGGGCGAACACCGGGGAGCTGTTTTTT	CASSLGPGPGANTGELFF
TRBV7-2	TRBJ2-1	NA	TRBD2	TGTGCCAGCAGCTTACTCTCGACTAGCGGGGAGCAGTTCTTC	CASSLLSTSGEQFF
TRBV5-1	TRBJ2-1	few	TRBD2	TGCGCCAGCAGCTTGGCTTTGGGACTACTTCACGATGAGCAGTTCTTC	CASSLALGLLHDEQFF
TRBV30	TRBJ1-5	few	NA	TGTGCCTGGAGTGGCTACACCGGGGGTAGCAATCAGCCCCAGCATTTT	CAWSGYTGGSNQPQHF
TRBV24-1	TRBJ2-1	NA	NA	TGTGCCACCAGTGATTCCCCTGGATATCTAATCCATGAGCAGTTCTTC	CATSDSPGYLIHEQFF
TRBV5-5	TRBJ2-7	NA	NA	TGTGCCAGCAGCCCCGGGAGCGGCGAGCAGTACTTC	CASSPGSGEQYF
TRBV7-7	TRBJ2-3	NA	NA	TGTGCCAGCAGCTTTGCAGGGACGGCAGATACGCAGTATTTT	CASSFAGTADTQYF
TRBV11-2	TRBJ2-7	once	TRBD2	TGTGCCAGCAGCCAGCCGCTAGCGGGAGGCACCTACGAGCAGTACTTC	CASSQPLAGGTYEQYF
TRBV6-2/TRBV6-3	TRBJ2-7	few	NA	TGTGCCAGCAGTTACTCGCAGCTGCCGTCCCGGACAGTCCTTCCCTACGAGCAGTACTTC	CASSYSQLPSRTVLPYEQYF
TRBV5-1	TRBJ2-7	few	NA	TGCGCCAGCAGTTCCCCCAGCAGTAGCTCCTACGAGCAGTACTTC	CASSSPSSSSYEQYF
TRBV29-1	TRBJ2-6	NA	NA	TGCAGCGTTGTCAGGACTACACTGAGTTCTGGGGCCAACGTCCTGACTTTC	CSVVRTTLSSGANVLTF
TRBV9	TRBJ2-3	many	NA	TGTGCCAGCAGCTCGCGGGGCACAGATACGCAGTATTTT	CASSSRGTDTQYF
TRBV5-1	TRBJ2-3	few	NA	TGCGCCAGCAGCTTGGAGACGGGCCAAGGCACAGATACGCAGTATTTT	CASSLETGQGTDTQYF
TRBV29-1	TRBJ2-7	few	TRBD1	TGCAGCGTTGTTCTTGGACAGGGAGGCTACGAGCAGTACTTC	CSVVLGQGGYEQYF
TRBV5-1	TRBJ2-2	few	TRBD1	TGCGCCAGCAGCTTGAGGGACAGGCTGAACACCGGGGAGCTGTTTTTT	CASSLRDRLNTGELFF
TRBV5-1	TRBJ2-2	NA	TRBD2	TGCGCCAGCAGCTTCCGCAGTGGCGGGAGAGGGAGCACCGGGGAGCTGTTTTTT	CASSFRSGGRGSTGELFF
TRBV11-2	TRBJ1-3	NA	NA	TGTGCCAGCAGCTTGCGGTCAGGCCGAAACACCATATATTTT	CASSLRSGRNTIYF
TRBV7-9	TRBJ2-1	few	TRBD2	TGTGCCAGCAGCTTCGTCACGCCGCTTACTAGCGTGAATGAGCAGTTCTTC	CASSFVTPLTSVNEQFF
TRBV20-1	TRBJ2-3	NA	TRBD2	TGCAGTGCCACGATGGGTCGGGGAGGGCACACAGATACGCAGTATTTT	CSATMGRGGHTDTQYF
TRBV27	TRBJ2-1	few	TRBD1	TGTGCCAGCAGTTTATTAGGGACAGGGGGCTACAATGAGCAGTTCTTC	CASSLLGTGGYNEQFF
TRBV20-1	TRBJ2-7	NA	NA	TGCAGTGCCACTAGCCCATATCGCTACGAGCAGTACTTC	CSATSPYRYEQYF
TRBV9	TRBJ2-7	few	TRBD1	TGTGCCAGCAGCGCCCTCCCGGGACAGGGGGCGGGAGAGCAGTACTTC	CASSALPGQGAGEQYF
TRBV28	TRBJ2-5	NA	TRBD2	TGTGCCAGCAGTTTTCGTGGTTTTAGCGGGAGGGCCCAAGAGACCCAGTACTTC	CASSFRGFSGRAQETQYF
TRBV4-2	TRBJ2-3	NA	TRBD1	TGTGCCAGCAGCCCTGGACAGGTCCCAGATACGCAGTATTTT	CASSPGQVPDTQYF
TRBV5-1	TRBJ1-4	few	NA	TGCGCCAGCAGACGAACAACTAATGAAAAACTGTTTTTT	CASRRTTNEKLFF
TRBV20-1	TRBJ2-1	NA	TRBD1	TGCAGTGCCCCGGACAGGTTGAATGAGCAGTTCTTC	CSAPDRLNEQFF
TRBV30	TRBJ1-1	few	NA	TGTGCCTGGAGTGTATCCCTTAGCACTGAAGCTTTCTTT	CAWSVSLSTEAFF
TRBV12-3/TRBV12-4	TRBJ2-1	NA	NA	TGTGCCAGCAGTAATAGGCGGGCAGCGGAGCAGTTCTTC	CASSNRRAAEQFF
TRBV5-1	TRBJ2-5	NA	NA	TGCGCCAGCAGCTTGGAGCTGCGGACCCCTCAAGAGACCCAGTACTTC	CASSLELRTPQETQYF
TRBV5-1	TRBJ2-5	NA	NA	TGCGCCAGCAACCCCCAGGGTATCGAGACCCAGTACTTC	CASNPQGIETQYF
TRBV12-3/TRBV12-4	TRBJ1-2	few	NA	TGTGCCAGCAGTTCCCGGTCAGGCCCTTTCAACTATGGCTACACCTTC	CASSSRSGPFNYGYTF
TRBV28	TRBJ2-1	few	NA	TGTGCCAGCAGTTTTCGTCAGGACTCAGAATACAATGAGCAGTTCTTC	CASSFRQDSEYNEQFF
TRBV6-5	TRBJ2-6	NA	NA	TGTGCCAGCAGTTCACACCGTGGCGGCGGGGCCAACGTCCTGACTTTC	CASSSHRGGGANVLTF
TRBV9	TRBJ2-2	few	NA	TGTGCCAGCAGCGTAGGAGGCGGGGAGCTGTTTTTT	CASSVGGGELFF
TRBV15	TRBJ2-2	NA	TRBD2	TGTGCCACCAGCAGAGATTTCCTAGCGGGACTCACCGGGGAGCTGTTTTTT	CATSRDFLAGLTGELFF
TRBV5-1	TRBJ1-1	few	NA	TGCGCCAGCAGCTTGGCCGCTTTGAACACTGAAGCTTTCTTT	CASSLAALNTEAFF
TRBV24-1	TRBJ2-1	NA	NA	TGTGCCACCAGTGATTTGGAGGGCCATGAGCAGTTCTTC	CATSDLEGHEQFF
TRBV30	TRBJ1-6	few	TRBD1	TGTGCCTGGAGTGTCACAGGGGGCAGATCACCCCTCCACTTT	CAWSVTGGRSPLHF
TRBV5-1	TRBJ2-3	once	TRBD2	TGCGCCAGCAGCTTGGATAGCGGGAGAGGGAGGAGCACAGATACGCAGTATTTT	CASSLDSGRGRSTDTQYF
TRBV28	TRBJ2-1	NA	NA	TGTGCCAGCACCTCCGTTGACCACAATGAGCAGTTCTTC	CASTSVDHNEQFF
TRBV5-1	TRBJ2-1	few	TRBD2	TGCGCCAGCAGCTTGTTACTAGCGGGAGGAGTCGATGAGCAGTTCTTC	CASSLLLAGGVDEQFF
TRBV12-3/TRBV12-4	TRBJ2-2	NA	TRBD2	TGTGCCAGCAGCCCCGTCGGACTAGCGGGTGCGAACACCGGGGAGCTGTTTTTT	CASSPVGLAGANTGELFF